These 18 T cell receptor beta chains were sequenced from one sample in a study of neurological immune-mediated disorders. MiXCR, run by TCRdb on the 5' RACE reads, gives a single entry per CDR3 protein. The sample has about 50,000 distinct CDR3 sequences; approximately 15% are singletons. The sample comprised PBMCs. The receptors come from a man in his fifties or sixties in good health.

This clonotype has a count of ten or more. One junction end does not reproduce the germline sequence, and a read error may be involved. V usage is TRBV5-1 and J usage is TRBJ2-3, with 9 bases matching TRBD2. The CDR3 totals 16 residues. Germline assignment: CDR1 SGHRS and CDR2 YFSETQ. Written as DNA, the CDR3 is TGCGCCAGCACCTTGACTAGCGGCTCTTCCACAGATACGCAGTATTTT. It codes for CASTLTSGSSTDTQYF.

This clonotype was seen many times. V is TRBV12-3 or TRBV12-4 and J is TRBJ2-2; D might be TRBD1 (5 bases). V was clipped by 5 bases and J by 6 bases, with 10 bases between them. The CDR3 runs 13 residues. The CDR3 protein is CASSLGAPGELFF. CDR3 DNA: TGTGCCAGCAGTCTTGGGGCCCCCGGGGAGCTGTTTTTT.

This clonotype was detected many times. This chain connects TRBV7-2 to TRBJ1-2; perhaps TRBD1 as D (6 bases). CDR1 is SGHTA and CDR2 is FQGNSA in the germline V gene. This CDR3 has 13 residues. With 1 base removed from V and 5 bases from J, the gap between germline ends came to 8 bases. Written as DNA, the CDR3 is TGTGCCAGCAGCTTAGAGGGGGGTTATGGCTACACCTTC. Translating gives CASSLEGGYGYTF.

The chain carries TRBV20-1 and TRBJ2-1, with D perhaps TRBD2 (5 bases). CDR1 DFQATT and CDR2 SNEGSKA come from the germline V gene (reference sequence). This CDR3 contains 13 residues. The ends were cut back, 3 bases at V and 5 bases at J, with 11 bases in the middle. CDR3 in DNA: TGCAGTGCTAGTGTCATCGGGGACAATGAGCAGTTCTTC. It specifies CSASVIGDNEQFF.

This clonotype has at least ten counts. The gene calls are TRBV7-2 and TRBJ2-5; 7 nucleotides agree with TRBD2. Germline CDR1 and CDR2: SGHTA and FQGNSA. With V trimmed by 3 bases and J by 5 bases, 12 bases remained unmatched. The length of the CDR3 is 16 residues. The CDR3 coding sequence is TGTGCCAGCAGCTTGTTCATGACGGGAGGAGGGGAGACCCAGTACTTC. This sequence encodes CASSLFMTGGGETQYF.

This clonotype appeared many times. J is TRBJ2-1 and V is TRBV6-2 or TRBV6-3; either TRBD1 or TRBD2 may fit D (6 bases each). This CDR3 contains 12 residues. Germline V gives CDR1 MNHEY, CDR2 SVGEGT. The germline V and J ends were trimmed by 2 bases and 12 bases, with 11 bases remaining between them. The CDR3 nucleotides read TGTGCCAGCAGTTACCTCCCGGGGGCGCAGTTCTTC. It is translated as CASSYLPGAQFF.

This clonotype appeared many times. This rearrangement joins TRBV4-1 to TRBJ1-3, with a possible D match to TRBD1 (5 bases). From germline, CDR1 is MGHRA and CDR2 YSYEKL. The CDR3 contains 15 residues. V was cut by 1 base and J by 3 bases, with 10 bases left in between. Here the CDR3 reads CASSQGKGYGNTIYF. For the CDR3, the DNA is TGCGCCAGCAGCCAAGGCAAGGGGTATGGAAACACCATATATTTT.

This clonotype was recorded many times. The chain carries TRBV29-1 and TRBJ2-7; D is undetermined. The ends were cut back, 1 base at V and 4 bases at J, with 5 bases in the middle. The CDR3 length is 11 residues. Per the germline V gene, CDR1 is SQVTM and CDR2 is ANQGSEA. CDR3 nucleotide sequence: TGCAGCGTTGAAGGTCGGTACGAGCAGTACTTC. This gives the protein CSVEGRYEQYF.

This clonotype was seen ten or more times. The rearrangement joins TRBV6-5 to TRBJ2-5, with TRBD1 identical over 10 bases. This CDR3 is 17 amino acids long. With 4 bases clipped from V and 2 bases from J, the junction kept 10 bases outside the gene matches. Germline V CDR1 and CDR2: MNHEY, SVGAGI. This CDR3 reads CASSCGRDRGQQETQYF. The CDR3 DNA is TGTGCCAGCAGTTGCGGCCGGGACAGGGGACAACAAGAGACCCAGTACTTC.

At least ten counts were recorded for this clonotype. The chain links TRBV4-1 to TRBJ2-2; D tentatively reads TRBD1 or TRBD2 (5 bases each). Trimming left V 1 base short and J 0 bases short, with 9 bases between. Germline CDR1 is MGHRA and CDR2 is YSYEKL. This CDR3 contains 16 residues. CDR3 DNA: TGCGCCAGCAGCCAAGTCGGGGCTACGAACACCGGGGAGCTGTTTTTT. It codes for CASSQVGATNTGELFF.

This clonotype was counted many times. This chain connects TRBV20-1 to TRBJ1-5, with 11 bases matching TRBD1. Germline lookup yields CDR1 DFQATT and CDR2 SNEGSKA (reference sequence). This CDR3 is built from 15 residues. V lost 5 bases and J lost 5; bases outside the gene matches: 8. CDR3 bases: TGCAGTGCTCCTTCCGGGACAGGGGGGGATCAGCCCCAGCATTTT. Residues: CSAPSGTGGDQPQHF.

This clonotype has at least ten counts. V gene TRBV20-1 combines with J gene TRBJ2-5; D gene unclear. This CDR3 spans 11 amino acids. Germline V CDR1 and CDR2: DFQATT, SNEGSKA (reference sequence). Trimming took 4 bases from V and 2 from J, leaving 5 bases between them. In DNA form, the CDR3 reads TGCAGTGCTACCCTTCAAGAGACCCAGTACTTC. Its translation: CSATLQETQYF.

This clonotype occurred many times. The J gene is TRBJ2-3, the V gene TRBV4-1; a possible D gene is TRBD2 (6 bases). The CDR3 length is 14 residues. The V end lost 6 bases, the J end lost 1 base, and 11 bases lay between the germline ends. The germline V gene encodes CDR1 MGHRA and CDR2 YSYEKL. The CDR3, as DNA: TGCGCCAGCAGTCGGGGAGGCGGCACAGATACGCAGTATTTT. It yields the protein CASSRGGGTDTQYF.

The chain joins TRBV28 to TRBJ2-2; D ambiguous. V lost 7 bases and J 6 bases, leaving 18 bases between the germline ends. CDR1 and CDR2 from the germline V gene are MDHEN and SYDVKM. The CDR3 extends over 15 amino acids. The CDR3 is CASTLLRSEAGELFF. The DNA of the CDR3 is TGTGCCAGCACCCTCCTGAGGAGCGAGGCCGGGGAGCTGTTTTTT.

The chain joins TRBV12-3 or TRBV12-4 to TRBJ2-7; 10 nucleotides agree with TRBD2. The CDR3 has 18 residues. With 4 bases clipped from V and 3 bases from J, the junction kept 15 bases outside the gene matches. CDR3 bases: TGTGCCAGCAGTTCCCTGGGACTAGCGAGAGCTACTTTCTACGAGCAGTACTTC. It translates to CASSSLGLARATFYEQYF.

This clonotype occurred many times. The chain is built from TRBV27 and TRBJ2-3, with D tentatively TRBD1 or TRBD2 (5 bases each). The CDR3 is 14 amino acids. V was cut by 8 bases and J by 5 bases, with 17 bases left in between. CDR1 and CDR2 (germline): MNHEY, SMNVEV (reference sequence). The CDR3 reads CASRTGTAGDTQYF. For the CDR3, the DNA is TGTGCCAGCCGGACTGGGACCGCAGGAGATACGCAGTATTTT.

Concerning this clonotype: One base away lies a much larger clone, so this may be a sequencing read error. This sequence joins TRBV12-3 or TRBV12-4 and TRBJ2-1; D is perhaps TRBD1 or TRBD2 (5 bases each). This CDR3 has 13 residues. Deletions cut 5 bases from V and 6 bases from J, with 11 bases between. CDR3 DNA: TGTGCCAGCAGTGGGACCACGGGCAATGAGCAGTTCTTC. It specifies CASSGTTGNEQFF.

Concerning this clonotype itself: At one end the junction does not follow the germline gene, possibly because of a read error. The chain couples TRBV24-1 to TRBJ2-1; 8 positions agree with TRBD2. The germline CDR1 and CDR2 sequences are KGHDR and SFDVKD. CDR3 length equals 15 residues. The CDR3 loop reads CATSNSGEAYNEKFF. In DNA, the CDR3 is TGTGCCACCAGTAATAGCGGGGAAGCCTACAATGAGAAGTTCTTC.